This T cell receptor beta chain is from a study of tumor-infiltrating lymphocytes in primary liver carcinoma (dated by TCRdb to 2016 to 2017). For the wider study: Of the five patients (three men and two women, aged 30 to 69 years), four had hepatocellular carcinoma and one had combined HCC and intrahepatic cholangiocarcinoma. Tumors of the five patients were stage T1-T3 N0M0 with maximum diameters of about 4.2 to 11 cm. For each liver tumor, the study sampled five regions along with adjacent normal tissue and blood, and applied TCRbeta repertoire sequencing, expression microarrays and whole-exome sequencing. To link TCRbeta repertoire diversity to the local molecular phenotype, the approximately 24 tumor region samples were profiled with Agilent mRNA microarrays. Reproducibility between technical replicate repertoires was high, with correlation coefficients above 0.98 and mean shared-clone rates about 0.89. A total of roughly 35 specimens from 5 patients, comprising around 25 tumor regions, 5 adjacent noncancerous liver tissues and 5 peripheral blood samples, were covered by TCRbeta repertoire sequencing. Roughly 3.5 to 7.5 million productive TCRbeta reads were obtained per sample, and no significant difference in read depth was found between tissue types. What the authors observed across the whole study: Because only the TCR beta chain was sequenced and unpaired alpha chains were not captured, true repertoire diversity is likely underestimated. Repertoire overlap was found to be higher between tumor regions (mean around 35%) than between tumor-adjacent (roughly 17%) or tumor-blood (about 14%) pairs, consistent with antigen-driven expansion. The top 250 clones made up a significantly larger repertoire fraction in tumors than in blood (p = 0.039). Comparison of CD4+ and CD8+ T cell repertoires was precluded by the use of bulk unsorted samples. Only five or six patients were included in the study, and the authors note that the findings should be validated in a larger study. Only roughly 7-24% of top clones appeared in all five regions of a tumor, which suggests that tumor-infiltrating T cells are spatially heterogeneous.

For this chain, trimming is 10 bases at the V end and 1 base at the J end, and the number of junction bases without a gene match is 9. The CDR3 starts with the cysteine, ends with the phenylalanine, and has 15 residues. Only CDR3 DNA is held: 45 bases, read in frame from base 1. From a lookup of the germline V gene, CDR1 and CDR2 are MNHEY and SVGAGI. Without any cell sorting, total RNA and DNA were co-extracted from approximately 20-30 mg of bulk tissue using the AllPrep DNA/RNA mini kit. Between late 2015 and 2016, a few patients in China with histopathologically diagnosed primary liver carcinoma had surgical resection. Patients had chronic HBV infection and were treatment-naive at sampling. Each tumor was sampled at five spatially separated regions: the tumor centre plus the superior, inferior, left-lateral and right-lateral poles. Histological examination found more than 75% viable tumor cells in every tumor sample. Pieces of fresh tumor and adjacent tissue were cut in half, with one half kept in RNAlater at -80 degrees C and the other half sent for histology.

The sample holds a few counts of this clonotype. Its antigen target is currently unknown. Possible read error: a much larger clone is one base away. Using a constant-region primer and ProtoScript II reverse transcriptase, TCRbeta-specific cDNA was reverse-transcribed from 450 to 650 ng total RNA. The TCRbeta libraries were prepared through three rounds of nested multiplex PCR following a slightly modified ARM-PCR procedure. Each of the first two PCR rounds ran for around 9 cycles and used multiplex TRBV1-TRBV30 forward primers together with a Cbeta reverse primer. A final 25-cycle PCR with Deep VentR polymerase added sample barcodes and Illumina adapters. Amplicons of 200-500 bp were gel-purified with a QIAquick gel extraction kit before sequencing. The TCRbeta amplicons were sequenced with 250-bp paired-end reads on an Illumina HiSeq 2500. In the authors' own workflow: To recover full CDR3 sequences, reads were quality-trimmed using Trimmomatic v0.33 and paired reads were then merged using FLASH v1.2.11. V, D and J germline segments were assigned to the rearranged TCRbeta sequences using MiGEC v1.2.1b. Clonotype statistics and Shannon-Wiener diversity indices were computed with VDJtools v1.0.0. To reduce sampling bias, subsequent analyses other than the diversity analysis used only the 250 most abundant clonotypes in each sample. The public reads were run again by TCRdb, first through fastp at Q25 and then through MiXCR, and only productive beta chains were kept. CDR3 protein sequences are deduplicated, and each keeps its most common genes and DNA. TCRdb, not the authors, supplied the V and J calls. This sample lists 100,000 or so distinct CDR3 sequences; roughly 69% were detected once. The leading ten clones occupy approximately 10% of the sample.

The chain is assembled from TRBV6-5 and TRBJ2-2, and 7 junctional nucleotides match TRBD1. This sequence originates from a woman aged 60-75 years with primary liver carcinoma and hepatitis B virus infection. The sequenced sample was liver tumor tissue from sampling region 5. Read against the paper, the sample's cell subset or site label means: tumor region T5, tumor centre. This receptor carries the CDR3 CANTPTGRNTGELFF. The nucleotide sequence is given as TGTGCCAACACCCCGACAGGGAGGAACACCGGGGAGCTGTTTTTT.